Each of the 8 T cell receptor beta chains below was sequenced from the same sample in a study of blood T cell repertoires in COVID-19. Some clones are missing from TCRdb's copy, which holds only in-frame ones; the method was immunoSEQ multiplex PCR. The repertoire holds approximately 190,000 clones, 84% seen once, with roughly 14% in the top ten. The sample taken for sequencing was peripheral blood. These receptors were collected from a man aged 25 to 40 with active or convalescent COVID-19.

The V gene is TRBV2, the J gene TRBJ2-7; tentative D call: TRBD1 (7 bases). Germline loops: CDR1 SNHLY, CDR2 FYNNEI. The germline V and J ends were trimmed by 4 bases and 2 bases, with 12 bases remaining between them. The CDR3 covers 14 residues. The CDR3 nucleotides read TGTGCCAGCAGTGGCGGGGACAGACCCTACGAGCAGTACGTC. Amino acid sequence: CASSGGDRPYEQYV.

The chain carries TRBV4-1 and TRBJ2-1; D might be TRBD2 (5 bases). CDR1 MGHRA and CDR2 YSYEKL come from the germline V gene. V lost 2 bases and J 6 bases, leaving 8 bases between the germline ends. This CDR3 comprises 13 residues. CDR3 coding DNA: TGCGCCAGCAGCCAAAACAGCGGCAATGAGCAGTTCTTC. Encoded protein: CASSQNSGNEQFF.

This chain links TRBV3-1 (or the pseudogene TRBV3-2) with TRBJ1-5; 10 bases match TRBD1. Germline V gene data show CDR1 as LGHDT and CDR2 as YNNKEL (reference sequence). The CDR3 has 17 amino acids. The junction had 9 bases not matched to a gene; V was cut back by 0 bases and J by 7 bases. The CDR3 spells CASSQEPGQGNWQPQHF. CDR3 in DNA: TGTGCCAGCAGCCAAGAACCGGGACAGGGGAATTGGCAGCCCCAGCATTTT.

This chain links TRBV4-1 with TRBJ2-3; 9 positions agree with TRBD1. CDR3 size: 16 residues. V was clipped by 2 bases and J by 2 bases; unmatched bases: 5. Germline lookup yields CDR1 MGHRA and CDR2 YSYEKL. The CDR3 spells CASSQPGQGYTDTQYF. The DNA for the CDR3 is TGCGCCAGCAGCCAACCGGGACAGGGATACACAGATACGCAGTATTTT.

A remark on this clone: The conserved phenylalanine or tryptophan is not found at the CDR3 terminus, so this likely reflects a read error. V usage is TRBV27 and J usage is TRBJ1-6, with 10 nucleotides matching TRBD1. CDR3 size: 14 residues. The J segment lost 10 bases and the V segment lost 6 bases, leaving 6 bases of the junction unmatched. The germline gives CDR1 MNHEY, CDR2 SMNVEV (reference sequence). The CDR3 loop is CASRWTGGLSPLHL. In DNA, the CDR3 is TGTGCCAGCAGGTGGACAGGGGGATTATCACCCCTCCACCTT.

The V and J genes are TRBV27 and TRBJ2-1; TRBD2 matches at 8 bases. CDR1 is MNHEY and CDR2 is SMNVEV in the germline V gene (reference sequence). This CDR3 is 14 amino acids long. With 8 bases clipped from V and 9 bases from J, the junction kept 12 bases outside the gene matches. CDR3 sequence reads: CASCGTGGPCEQFF. For the CDR3, the DNA is TGTGCCAGCTGCGGGACGGGAGGGCCCTGTGAGCAGTTCTTC.

The chain combines TRBV19 with TRBJ2-4; 7 nucleotides match TRBD2. Per germline, CDR1 LNHDA and CDR2 SQIVND (reference sequence). The CDR3 consists of 15 residues. The ends lost 3 bases at V and 1 base at J; junction bases unmatched: 3. Written as DNA, the CDR3 is TGTGCCAGTAGTATTGTCGGGGGGGCCAAAAACATTCAGTACTTC. It specifies CASSIVGGAKNIQYF. Drawing the rest from reference TRBV19 and TRBJ2-4, the complete variable domain is DGGITQSPKYLFRKEGQNVTLSCEQNLNHDAMYWYRQDPGQGLRLIYYSQIVNDFQKGDIAEGYSVSREKKESFPLTVTSAQKNPTAFYLCASSIVGGAKNIQYFGAGTRLSVL.

V and J are TRBV13 and TRBJ1-2; TRBD1 is a possible D gene (5 bases). The V end was cut by 5 bases, the J end by 6 bases, with 16 bases between. The CDR3 is made up of 14 amino acids. Germline V gene data show CDR1 as PRHDT and CDR2 as FYEKMQ (reference sequence). DNA of the CDR3: TGTGCCAGCAGCCTCTCACGGACACAGAATGGCTACACCTTC. This gives the protein CASSLSRTQNGYTF. The complete variable domain, with remaining parts taken from reference TRBV13 and TRBJ1-2, reads AAGVIQSPRHLIKEKRETATLKCYPIPRHDTVYWYQQGPGQDPQFLISFYEKMQSDKGSIPDRFSAQQFSDYHSELNMSSLELGDSALYFCASSLSRTQNGYTFGSGTRLTVV.